This T cell receptor beta chain is drawn from a study of OX40 agonist ivuxolimab in advanced cancers. Study context: Ivuxolimab was delivered to patients intravenously every 2 weeks at doses spanning 0.01 to 10 mg/kg.

The CDR3 spans 15 residues. Per germline, CDR1 MDHEN and CDR2 SYDVKM. The J segment lost 4 bases and the V segment lost 5 bases, leaving 10 bases of the junction unmatched. The study's findings and limits: CD4+ and CD8+ blood T cells expanded clonally by week 6 at 0.1 to 3.0 mg/kg. People who partly responded at 0.1-3.0 mg/kg had some of the least clonal expansion seen. Expanded peripheral T cells had an undetermined antigen specificity.

The protocol was immunoSEQ multiplex PCR, while the TCRdb copy is restricted to in-frame clones and leaves out a portion. The sample contains 60,000 or so clones, around nine tenths of which appear only once. Note on this clone: The antigen is unknown.

The sequence came from an adult with an advanced solid tumor such as melanoma, head and neck, liver or kidney cancer. The chain combines TRBV28 with TRBJ2-7; 8 bases line up with TRBD1. The input for sequencing was CD4+ or CD8+ T cells sorted from blood, taken in a trial of the OX40 agonist ivuxolimab. CDR3 in DNA: TGTGCCAGCAGTATCAGGGGGCGAGGTGGGTACGAGCAGTACTTC. This encodes CASSIRGRGGYEQYF.